The 25 T cell receptor beta chains below all came from one sample that was sequenced in a study of cytomegalovirus exposure and HLA in healthy donors. Primers: 60 Vbeta forward and 13 Jbeta reverse. Assay used: immunoSEQ multiplex PCR; TCRdb lists only in-frame clones, some missing. The data hold 150,000 to 200,000 clones, with 60% to 85% observed a single time. Sequenced input: PBMCs. The source is a woman in her forties in good health and CMV-seronegative.

This chain joins TRBV27 and TRBJ1-5; D may be TRBD1 (5 bases). This CDR3 is 16 amino acids long. Germline assignment: CDR1 MNHEY and CDR2 SMNVEV (reference sequence). With 5 bases removed from V and 4 bases from J, the gap between germline ends came to 18 bases. This CDR3 is CASSLPRQKRNQPQHF. DNA of the CDR3: TGTGCCAGCAGTCTCCCTCGACAGAAGCGAAATCAGCCCCAGCATTTT.

This chain links TRBV6-6 with TRBJ2-5; D unclear. Germline CDR1 is MNHNY and CDR2 is SVGAGI (reference sequence). Trimming shortened V by 5 bases and J by 5 bases, and 15 bases separated the two germline ends. The CDR3 loop spans 14 amino acids. The CDR3 coding sequence is TGTGCCAGCAGTCCATCTGTCTCGCGGGAGACCCAGTACTTC. This translates into CASSPSVSRETQYF.

The chain uses TRBV15 and TRBJ1-3; TRBD1 matches at 8 bases. Germline-derived CDR1 and CDR2 are LNHNV and YYDKDF (reference sequence). V gave up 2 bases and J gave up 4 bases; unmatched junction bases: 10. The CDR3 is 17 residues long. In nucleotides, the CDR3 is TGTGCCACCAGCAGATCATGGACAGGGACGACCGGAAACACCATATATTTT. Amino acid sequence: CATSRSWTGTTGNTIYF.

The genes are TRBV5-4 and TRBJ2-5, with a possible D match to TRBD2 (5 bases). The germline gives CDR1 SGHNT, CDR2 YYREEE (reference sequence). The V and J ends lost 0 bases and 7 bases respectively, with 13 bases between them. This CDR3 contains 14 residues. In nucleotides, the CDR3 is TGTGCCAGCAGCTTGGGATCTCTCGGAGGGACCCAGTACTTC. It is translated as CASSLGSLGGTQYF.

The chain couples TRBV2 to TRBJ2-6; D not resolved. Trimming left V 8 bases short and J 2 bases short, with 4 bases between. This CDR3 has 12 amino acids. CDR1 is SNHLY and CDR2 is FYNNEI in the germline V gene. CDR3 nucleotide sequence: TGTGCCAGCGCGGCTGGGGCCAACGTCCTGACTTTC. Translating it yields CASAAGANVLTF. Variable domain in full (rest from reference TRBV2 and TRBJ2-6): EPEVTQTPSHQVTQMGQEVILRCVPISNHLYFYWYRQILGQKVEFLVSFYNNEISEKSEIFDDQFSVERPDGSNFTLKIRSTKLEDSAMYFCASAAGANVLTFGAGSRLTVL.

The chain combines TRBV19 with TRBJ1-5; 7 nucleotides align to TRBD1. Germline lookup yields CDR1 LNHDA and CDR2 SQIVND (reference sequence). This CDR3 contains 11 residues. This CDR3 reads CASGGRQPQHF. The CDR3 nucleotides are TGTGCTTCAGGGGGGAGGCAGCCCCAGCATTTT.

The chain is built from TRBV27 and TRBJ1-1, with TRBD1 matching 9 bases. Trimming cost V 4 bases and J 4 bases; bases outside gene matches: 4. Germline values: CDR1 MNHEY, CDR2 SMNVEV (reference sequence). This CDR3 has 14 amino acids. Here the CDR3 reads CASSWTGEGTEAFF. CDR3 DNA sequence: TGTGCCAGCAGTTGGACAGGGGAGGGCACTGAAGCTTTCTTT.

This CDR3 reads CASSALGASGYTDTQYF. The CDR3, as DNA: TGTGCCAGCAGCGCCCTAGGGGCTAGCGGTTACACAGATACGCAGTATTTT. The rearrangement uses TRBV9 and TRBJ2-3, with 7 bases lining up with TRBD2. CDR1 and CDR2 (germline): SGDLS, YYNGEE. This CDR3 comprises 17 residues. V shed 3 bases, J shed 2 bases, and the junction held 12 bases outside the gene matches.

The chain links TRBV10-3 to TRBJ2-1; D remains unclear. This CDR3 is 12 amino acids long. Germline assignment: CDR1 ENHRY and CDR2 SYGVKD. The ends were cut back, 4 bases at V and 6 bases at J, with 7 bases in the middle. The CDR3 DNA follows: TGTGCCATCAGTGGACTTCCCAATGAGCAGTTCTTC. Encoded protein: CAISGLPNEQFF.

A note on this clone: Additional DNA sequences in this sample encode the identical CDR3. V and J are TRBV7-3 and TRBJ1-1; D is uncertain. Germline CDR1 and CDR2: SGHTA and FQGTGA. The V gene lost 3 bases and the J gene lost 5 bases, with 10 bases spanning the gap. This CDR3 is 13 amino acids long. The CDR3 bases are TGTGCCAGCAGCTTGTCACTAGGAACTGAAGCTTTCTTT. It is translated as CASSLSLGTEAFF.

The chain joins TRBV2 to TRBJ2-2; D might be TRBD2 (5 bases). The germline CDR1 and CDR2 sequences are SNHLY and FYNNEI. With 0 bases removed from V and 3 bases from J, the gap between germline ends came to 8 bases. The CDR3 sequence is 15 residues long. CDR3 in DNA: TGTGCCAGCAGTGAAGCGGGAGAGGACACCGGGGAGCTGTTTTTT. It is translated as CASSEAGEDTGELFF.

On this clone itself: Germline and junction disagree at one end, which may indicate a read error. The V and J genes are TRBV27 and TRBJ1-6, with D possibly TRBD1 on 6 matching bases. The CDR3 loop spans 16 amino acids. Germline V CDR1 and CDR2: MNHEY, SMNVEV (reference sequence). This chain's CDR3 is CASSLSGTHTNSPLHF. The CDR3 region has the DNA TGTGCCAGCAGCTTATCCGGGACACACACAAATTCACCCCTCCACTTT.

The genes are TRBV18 and TRBJ2-7; 7 bases line up with TRBD2. The CDR3 is 14 residues long. Germline CDR1 reads KGHSH; CDR2 reads LQKENI. Unmatched junction bases numbered 5, after V lost 3 bases and J lost 3 bases. In DNA form, the CDR3 reads TGTGCCAGCTCACCTAAGACTAGCAGCTACGAGCAGTACTTC. Protein product: CASSPKTSSYEQYF.

This clone was seen more than once but under ten times. The chain combines TRBV9 with TRBJ1-2; 7 nucleotides align to TRBD1. Germline V gives CDR1 SGDLS, CDR2 YYNGEE. This CDR3 has 14 residues. V was pared by 3 bases and J by 5 bases, with 7 bases of the junction left unmatched. CDR3 in amino acids: CASSAGDSWYGYTF. The CDR3 DNA follows: TGTGCCAGCAGCGCGGGGGACAGCTGGTATGGCTACACCTTC.

Only one count was recorded for this clone. The gene calls are TRBV11-2 and TRBJ1-1, with TRBD1 identical over 7 bases. Germline CDR1 reads SGHAT; CDR2 reads FQNNGV. V shed 5 bases, J shed 4 bases, and the junction held 13 bases outside the gene matches. CDR3 length: 16 residues. In DNA form, the CDR3 reads TGTGCCAGCAGCGAACTTTTCCAACAGGGGTCCACTGAAGCTTTCTTT. It specifies CASSELFQQGSTEAFF.

Only one count was recorded for this clone. The chain combines TRBV6-1 with TRBJ1-2; perhaps TRBD1 as D (6 bases). V was trimmed by 0 bases and J by 3 bases, leaving 11 bases between them. Germline values: CDR1 MNHNS, CDR2 SASEGT. The CDR3 is made up of 15 amino acids. CDR3 DNA sequence: TGTGCCAGCAGTGAAGCATGGGACACGGACTATGGCTACACCTTC. Protein product: CASSEAWDTDYGYTF.

The chain uses TRBV6-5 and TRBJ1-4, with no clear D. V was trimmed by 6 bases and J by 7 bases, leaving 15 bases between them. CDR1 MNHEY and CDR2 SVGAGI come from the germline V gene. This CDR3 has 14 residues. DNA for the CDR3: TGTGCCAGCAGGTCCCCACTGAGTCCTGAAAAACTGTTTTTT. It specifies CASRSPLSPEKLFF.

The CDR3, as DNA: TGTGCCAGCAGCTTAACAGGGTACACCGGGGAGCTGTTTTTT. It specifies CASSLTGYTGELFF. J is TRBJ2-2 and V is TRBV7-2, with D tentatively TRBD1 (6 bases). The germline V gene has CDR1 SGHTA and CDR2 FQGNSA. V was shortened by 2 bases and J by 3 bases, with 7 bases between the two germline ends. The CDR3 is made up of 14 amino acids.

The V gene is TRBV27, the J gene TRBJ1-6, with a weak D call TRBD1 (5 bases). The CDR3 spans 16 residues. In germline, CDR1 is MNHEY, CDR2 SMNVEV (reference sequence). V was trimmed by 8 bases and J by 10 bases, leaving 24 bases between them. The CDR3 sequence: CASRDLGTFPNSPLHF. The CDR3 DNA sequence: TGTGCCAGCCGGGACTTAGGGACTTTTCCAAACTCACCCCTCCACTTT.

The rearrangement joins TRBV11-2 to TRBJ1-2; a possible D gene is TRBD1 (5 bases). This CDR3 region has 13 residues. Deletions cut 7 bases from V and 8 bases from J, with 17 bases between. The germline CDR1 and CDR2 sequences are SGHAT and FQNNGV. The CDR3 loop reads CASKPQVHDGYTF. CDR3 nucleotide sequence: TGTGCCAGCAAACCACAGGTCCATGACGGCTACACCTTC. Together with reference TRBV11-2 and TRBJ1-2, the CDR3 gives the full variable domain: EAGVAQSPRYKIIEKRQSVAFWCNPISGHATLYWYQQILGQGPKLLIQFQNNGVVDDSQLPKDRFSAERLKGVDSTLKIQPAKLEDSAVYLCASKPQVHDGYTFGSGTRLTVV.

V is TRBV27 and J is TRBJ2-3; 12 bases align to TRBD2. Germline loops: CDR1 MNHEY, CDR2 SMNVEV (reference sequence). The CDR3 has 15 residues. V shed 4 bases and J 9 bases; nucleotides not matched to a gene: 8. This CDR3 is CASSSSGRAGGTQYF. CDR3 DNA sequence: TGTGCCAGCAGTTCTAGCGGGAGGGCCGGGGGAACGCAGTATTTT.

This CDR3 is CASSWDREYNEQFF. The DNA of the CDR3 is TGTGCCAGTAGTTGGGACAGGGAGTACAATGAGCAGTTCTTC. This rearrangement joins TRBV19 to TRBJ2-1, with 9 bases fitting TRBD1. The CDR3 is made up of 14 amino acids. V shed 5 bases and J 4 bases; nucleotides not matched to a gene: 3. Germline V gene sequence: CDR1 LNHDA, CDR2 SQIVND (reference sequence).

The J gene is TRBJ2-1, the V gene TRBV6-1; the match to TRBD1 covers 8 bases. The CDR3 spans 15 residues. Per the germline V gene, CDR1 is MNHNS and CDR2 is SASEGT. With 5 bases clipped from V and 6 bases from J, the junction kept 9 bases outside the gene matches. The CDR3 nucleotides are TGTGCCAGCAGTCCTGGGCAGGGGGCAGGCAATGAGCAGTTCTTC. Its translation is CASSPGQGAGNEQFF.

This chain links TRBV6-1 with TRBJ2-1; 9 bases are a match to TRBD1. The ends lost 5 bases at V and 9 bases at J; junction bases unmatched: 8. The CDR3 has 14 amino acids. From germline, CDR1 is MNHNS and CDR2 SASEGT. The CDR3 sequence is CASSLTGGGSEQFF. In DNA form, the CDR3 reads TGTGCCAGCAGTTTGACAGGGGGAGGGAGTGAGCAGTTCTTC.

The chain recombines TRBV4-3 with TRBJ1-2; no clear D. The germline CDR1 and CDR2 sequences are LGHNA and YSLEER. V gave up 0 bases and J gave up 4 bases, with 12 bases separating them. This CDR3 has 15 amino acids. CDR3 residues: CASSQEPRPSYGYTF. The CDR3 coding sequence is TGCGCCAGCAGCCAAGAGCCCCGCCCTAGCTATGGCTACACCTTC.